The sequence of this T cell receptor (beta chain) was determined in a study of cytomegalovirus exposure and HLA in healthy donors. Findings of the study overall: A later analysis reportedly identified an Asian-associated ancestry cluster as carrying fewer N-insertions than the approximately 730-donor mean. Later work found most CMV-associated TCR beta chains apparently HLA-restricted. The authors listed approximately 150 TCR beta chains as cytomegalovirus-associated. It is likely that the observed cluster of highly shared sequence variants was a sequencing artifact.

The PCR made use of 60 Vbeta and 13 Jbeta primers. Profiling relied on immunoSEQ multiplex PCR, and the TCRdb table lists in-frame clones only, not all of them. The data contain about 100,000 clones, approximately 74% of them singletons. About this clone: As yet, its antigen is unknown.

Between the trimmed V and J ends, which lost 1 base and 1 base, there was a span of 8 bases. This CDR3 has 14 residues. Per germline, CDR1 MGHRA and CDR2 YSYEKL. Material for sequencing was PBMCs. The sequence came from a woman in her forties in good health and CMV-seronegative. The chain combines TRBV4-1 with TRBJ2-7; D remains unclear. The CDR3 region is CASSQVSLSYEQYF. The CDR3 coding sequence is TGCGCCAGCAGCCAAGTCTCCCTTTCCTACGAGCAGTACTTC.